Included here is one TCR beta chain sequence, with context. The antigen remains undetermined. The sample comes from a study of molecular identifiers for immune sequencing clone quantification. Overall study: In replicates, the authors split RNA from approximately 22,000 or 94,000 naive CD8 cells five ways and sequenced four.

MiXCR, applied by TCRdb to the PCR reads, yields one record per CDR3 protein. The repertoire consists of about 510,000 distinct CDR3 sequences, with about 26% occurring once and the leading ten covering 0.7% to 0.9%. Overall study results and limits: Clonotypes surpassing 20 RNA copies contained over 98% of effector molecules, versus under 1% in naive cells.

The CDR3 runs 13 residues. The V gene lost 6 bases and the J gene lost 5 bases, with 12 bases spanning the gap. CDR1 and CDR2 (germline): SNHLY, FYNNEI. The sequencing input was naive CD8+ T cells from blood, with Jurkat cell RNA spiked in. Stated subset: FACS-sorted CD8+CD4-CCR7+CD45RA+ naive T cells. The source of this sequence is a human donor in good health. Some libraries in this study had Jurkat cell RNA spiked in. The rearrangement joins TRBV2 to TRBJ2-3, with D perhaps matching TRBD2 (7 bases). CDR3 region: CASRGGAIDTQYF. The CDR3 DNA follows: TGTGCCAGCAGGGGGGGGGCCATAGATACGCAGTATTTT.